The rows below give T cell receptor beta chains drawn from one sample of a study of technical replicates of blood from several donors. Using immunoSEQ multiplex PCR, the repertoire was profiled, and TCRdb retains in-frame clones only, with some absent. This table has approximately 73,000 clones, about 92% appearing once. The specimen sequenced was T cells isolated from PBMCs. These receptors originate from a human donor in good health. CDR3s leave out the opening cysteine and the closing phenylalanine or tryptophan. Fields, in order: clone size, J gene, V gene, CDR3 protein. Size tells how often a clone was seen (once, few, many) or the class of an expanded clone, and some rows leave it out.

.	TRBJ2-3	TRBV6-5	ASRPGGSTDTQY
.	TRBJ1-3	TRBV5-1	ASSSDRAGNTIY
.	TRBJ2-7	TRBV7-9	ASSISGRTYEQY
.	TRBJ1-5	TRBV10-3	AISVGGGQPQH
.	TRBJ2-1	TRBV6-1	ASSEAWSGRAYYNEQF
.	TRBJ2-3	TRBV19	ASSIGQPDTQY
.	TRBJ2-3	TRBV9	ASSLSGPSTDTQY
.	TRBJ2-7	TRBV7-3	ASSPRAGTANYEQY
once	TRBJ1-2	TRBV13	ASSLDGANYGYT
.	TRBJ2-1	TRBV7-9	AIPSPGQF